These 27 T cell receptor beta chains were sequenced from one sample in a study of blood T cells in healthy people across ages. The second PCR ran about 6 to 12 cycles with a sample-barcoded 5' primer and J-beta primers. MiXCR, run by TCRdb on the 5' RACE reads, gives a single entry per CDR3 protein. The data contain approximately 770,000 distinct CDR3 sequences, about three fifths of them seen just once; the ten biggest clones take up about 20%. Sequenced material: blood. The source is a man aged 30 to 45 in good health.

The V call is TRBV5-1, the J call TRBJ2-3; D is unresolved. The CDR3 covers 12 residues. The germline V gene encodes CDR1 SGHRS and CDR2 YFSETQ. Trimming took off 2 bases at V and 4 bases at J, with 5 bases between the two ends. The CDR3 is CASSFDADTQYF. DNA of the CDR3: TGCGCCAGCAGCTTCGACGCAGATACGCAGTATTTT. Full variable domain (rest looked up from reference TRBV5-1 and TRBJ2-3): KAGVTQTPRYLIKTRGQQVTLSCSPISGHRSVSWYQQTPGQGLQFLFEYFSETQRNKGNFPGRFSGRQFSNSRSEMNVSTLELGDSALYLCASSFDADTQYFGPGTRLTVL.

In regard to this clonotype: A read error may be the cause here, since a much bigger clone is one base away. The chain carries TRBV9 and TRBJ1-2; D unclear. Germline V lookup: CDR1 SGDLS, CDR2 YYNGEE. The CDR3 covers 13 residues. The CDR3 DNA follows: TGTGCCAGCAGCGTATCCGGGAACTATGGCCACACCTTC. Encoded protein: CASSVSGNYGHTF.

This clonotype occurred many times. At one boundary the junction diverges from the germline segment, which might be a read error. The V and J genes are TRBV5-1 and TRBJ2-3, with D unclear. The CDR3 contains 11 residues. The germline V gene has CDR1 SGHRS and CDR2 YFSETQ. This CDR3 is CASSLEDTQYF. As DNA, the CDR3 is TGTGCCAGCAGCTTGGAAGATACGCAGTATTTT. Full variable domain (rest looked up from reference TRBV5-1 and TRBJ2-3): KAGVTQTPRYLIKTRGQQVTLSCSPISGHRSVSWYQQTPGQGLQFLFEYFSETQRNKGNFPGRFSGRQFSNSRSEMNVSTLELGDSALYLCASSLEDTQYFGPGTRLTVL.

This clonotype was detected ten times or more. The chain is built from TRBV6-1 and TRBJ1-2; no definite D call. This CDR3 region has 11 residues. V shed 6 bases and J shed 1 base, with 3 bases lying between them. CDR1 MNHNS and CDR2 SASEGT come from the germline V gene. The CDR3 coding sequence is TGTGCCAGCAGGGATAACTATGGCTACACCTTC. Protein sequence: CASRDNYGYTF.

This chain links TRBV7-2 with TRBJ2-5; the D gene is possibly TRBD2 (6 bases). The CDR3 is 13 residues long. CDR1 is SGHTA, CDR2 FQGNSA, per germline. With 6 bases removed from V and 11 bases from J, the gap between germline ends came to 19 bases. The CDR3 DNA follows: TGTGCCAGCAGGGGCGGGGCCTACAATGAGCAGTACTTC. Protein product: CASRGGAYNEQYF.

The chain recombines TRBV4-3 with TRBJ2-4; TRBD2 matches 9 bases. The germline gives CDR1 LGHNA, CDR2 YSLEER. V shed 4 bases, J shed 8 bases, and the junction held 6 bases outside the gene matches. CDR3 length: 14 amino acids. For the CDR3, the DNA is TGCGCCAGCAGCCCCGGGATAGCGGGAGACATTCAGTACTTC. It encodes CASSPGIAGDIQYF.

The gene calls are TRBV7-9 and TRBJ2-5; a possible D gene is TRBD1 (7 bases). The CDR3 has 14 residues. Per the germline V gene, CDR1 is SEHNR and CDR2 is FQNEAQ (reference sequence). V lost 4 bases and J 3 bases, leaving 12 bases between the germline ends. CDR3 residues: CASSSTGEEETQYF. CDR3 coding DNA: TGTGCCAGCAGCTCTACAGGGGAGGAAGAGACCCAGTACTTC.

This clonotype was observed many times. This rearrangement joins TRBV3-1 to TRBJ2-7; 8 bases are shared with TRBD1. The CDR3 consists of 13 residues. With 6 bases clipped from V and 1 base from J, the junction kept 2 bases outside the gene matches. Germline loops: CDR1 LGHDT, CDR2 YNNKEL (reference sequence). As DNA, the CDR3 is TGTGCCAGCAGTAGGACAGGGTCCTACGAGCAGTACTTC. Translating gives CASSRTGSYEQYF.

This clonotype was detected only a few times. The genes are TRBV20-1 and TRBJ2-1; 7 nucleotides align to TRBD2. V gave up 2 bases and J gave up 1 base; unmatched junction bases: 11. The CDR3 spans 17 residues. Germline-derived CDR1 and CDR2 are DFQATT and SNEGSKA (reference sequence). CDR3 amino acids: CSARKTSALQSYNEQFF. The CDR3 nucleotides are TGCAGTGCTAGAAAAACTAGCGCATTACAGTCCTACAATGAGCAGTTCTTC.

V and J are TRBV5-1 and TRBJ2-1, with 7 bases aligning to TRBD1. The germline gives CDR1 SGHRS, CDR2 YFSETQ. This CDR3 region has 16 residues. V lost 0 bases, J lost 5 bases, and 8 bases stayed unmatched. The CDR3 DNA reads TGCGCCAGCAGCTTGGGACAGGGTTCCACCCACAATGAGCAGTTCTTC. This sequence encodes CASSLGQGSTHNEQFF.

The rearrangement uses TRBV18 and TRBJ1-1; maybe TRBD1 (5 bases). There are 14 residues in the CDR3. Germline lookup yields CDR1 KGHSH and CDR2 LQKENI. V was pared by 2 bases and J by 4 bases, with 11 bases between. The CDR3 here is CASSPVGGSTEAFF. The CDR3 region has the DNA TGTGCCAGCTCACCAGTGGGGGGTTCCACTGAAGCTTTCTTT.

The V gene is TRBV28, the J gene TRBJ2-3; 9 nucleotides match TRBD2. The V gene's germline CDR1 is MDHEN and CDR2 SYDVKM. The trim removed 8 bases at V and 0 bases at J, leaving 3 bases unmatched. The CDR3 runs 14 residues. The CDR3 loop reads CASLTSGSTDTQYF. The CDR3 region has the DNA TGTGCCAGCTTGACTAGCGGTAGCACAGATACGCAGTATTTT.

This clonotype has a handful of counts. The CDR3 nucleotides are TGTGCCAGCAGTTTCGAGGGACAGGCAAGTGGCTACACCTTC. Encoded protein: CASSFEGQASGYTF. The J gene is TRBJ1-2, the V gene TRBV27; 8 bases match TRBD1. The CDR3 runs 14 residues. The ends lost 3 bases at V and 7 bases at J; junction bases unmatched: 7. Germline CDR1 is MNHEY and CDR2 is SMNVEV (reference sequence).

The rearrangement links TRBV11-2 to TRBJ2-7, with TRBD2 matching over 8 bases. The germline V gene has CDR1 SGHAT and CDR2 FQNNGV. This CDR3 spans 15 amino acids. J gave up 7 bases and V 6 bases, and 14 bases lay outside the gene matches. CDR3 nucleotides: TGTGCCAGCAGTCCGCAACTAGCGGTAAACAATGAGCAGTACTTC. This gives the protein CASSPQLAVNNEQYF.

This clonotype was detected a few times. In DNA, the CDR3 is TGTGCCAGCAGCCAAGGCCGGGACAGGGTAGGGGAGCAGTACTTC. This gives the protein CASSQGRDRVGEQYF. This chain joins TRBV4-2 and TRBJ2-4, with 9 bases that match TRBD1. V dropped 1 base and J dropped 13; count of bases not matched to a gene: 11. This CDR3 is built from 15 residues. Germline lookup yields CDR1 LGHNA and CDR2 YNFKEQ.

This clonotype was detected only a few times. The chain uses TRBV15 and TRBJ2-7; a weak D match, TRBD2 (6 bases). The V and J ends lost 1 base and 0 bases respectively, with 10 bases between them. CDR3 size: 15 residues. Looked up from germline, CDR1 is LNHNV and CDR2 is YYDKDF (reference sequence). This chain's CDR3 is CATSRGWTTSYEQYF. The CDR3 DNA sequence: TGTGCCACCAGCAGAGGTTGGACTACCTCCTACGAGCAGTACTTC.

This clonotype has a handful of counts. The V call is TRBV20-1, the J call TRBJ2-7; TRBD2 is a possible D gene (6 bases). Trimming stripped 6 bases from V and 6 bases from J, with 12 bases between. Germline values: CDR1 DFQATT, CDR2 SNEGSKA (reference sequence). The CDR3 sequence is 11 residues long. For the CDR3, the DNA is TGCAGTGCCCCTGGGGGGAGCGAGCAGTACTTC. Its translation: CSAPGGSEQYF.

The gene calls are TRBV6-2 or TRBV6-3 and TRBJ2-3, with 9 nucleotides matching TRBD1. V was pared by 4 bases and J by 3 bases, with 5 bases of the junction left unmatched. The CDR3 loop spans 15 amino acids. Germline-derived CDR1 and CDR2 are MNHEY and SVGEGT. CDR3 sequence reads: CASSSGQGLTDTQYF. The CDR3 DNA reads TGTGCCAGCAGTTCCGGACAGGGGTTGACAGATACGCAGTATTTT.

This clonotype was detected once. The junction departs from the called germline gene at one end, perhaps through a read error. The chain has TRBV5-1 and TRBJ2-1; perhaps TRBD2 as D (5 bases). Germline CDR1 is SGHRS and CDR2 is YFSETQ. This CDR3 has 13 amino acids. The chain's CDR3 is CASREATYKEQFF. The CDR3 nucleotides read TGCGCCAGCAGGGAGGCGACATACAAGGAGCAGTTCTTC.

This clonotype was picked up a small number of times. The chain has TRBV10-3 and TRBJ2-3; tentatively, D is TRBD2 (5 bases). Germline CDR1 reads ENHRY; CDR2 reads SYGVKD. V lost 2 bases and J 3 bases, leaving 18 bases between the germline ends. The CDR3 has 17 residues. CDR3 in amino acids: CAISETSTLVGTDTQYF. For the CDR3, the DNA is TGTGCCATCAGTGAGACCAGCACACTAGTGGGGACAGATACGCAGTATTTT.

There are a few counts of this clonotype. The chain carries TRBV7-2 and TRBJ2-4, with D possibly being TRBD1 (6 bases). The J call could be wrong; TRBJ2-5 is a better fit for the DNA end. Germline V gives CDR1 SGHTA, CDR2 FQGNSA. This CDR3 contains 14 residues. CDR3 sequence reads: CASSLAPGVETQYF. CDR3 nucleotides: TGTGCCAGCAGCTTAGCCCCAGGGGTAGAGACCCAGTACTTC.

This chain connects TRBV2 to TRBJ2-1; D is perhaps TRBD1 or TRBD2 (5 bases each). The CDR3 length is 13 residues. Looked up from germline, CDR1 is SNHLY and CDR2 is FYNNEI. Between the trimmed V and J ends, which lost 8 bases and 4 bases, there was a span of 12 bases. CDR3 nucleotides: TGTGCCAGCGTCAGGGAGTCATACAATGAGCAGTTCTTC. It translates to CASVRESYNEQFF.

The chain carries TRBV6-2 or TRBV6-3 and TRBJ2-1; D remains ambiguous. CDR1 and CDR2 (germline): MNHEY, SVGEGT. The CDR3 extends over 13 amino acids. The V and J ends lost 8 bases and 8 bases respectively, with 16 bases between them. The CDR3 DNA reads as TGTGCCAGCGCACCCCCCGGATTGTATGAGCAGTTCTTC. Translated: CASAPPGLYEQFF.

V and J are TRBV6-5 and TRBJ2-5; tentative D call: TRBD2 (6 bases). V lost 7 bases to trimming and J lost 2 bases, with 11 bases between them. Germline values: CDR1 MNHEY, CDR2 SVGAGI. The CDR3 runs to 13 residues. In DNA form, the CDR3 reads TGTGCCAGCACAGGCGGGGCACAAGAGACCCAGTACTTC. Translated, it gives CASTGGAQETQYF.

CDR3 in DNA: TGTGCCAGCAGCCAGGGTTGGCAAGAGACCCAGTACTTC. Translated: CASSQGWQETQYF. The genes are TRBV7-9 and TRBJ2-5, with D possibly TRBD1 on 5 matching bases. This CDR3 has 13 amino acids. Trimming pared 5 bases from V and 2 bases from J, leaving 9 bases between. CDR1 is SEHNR and CDR2 is FQNEAQ in the germline V gene (reference sequence).

The chain uses TRBV9 and TRBJ2-1; 8 bases are shared with TRBD2. The CDR3 contains 14 residues. Germline V gene sequence: CDR1 SGDLS, CDR2 YYNGEE. J was trimmed by 10 bases and V by 2 bases; bases with no gene match: 8. Written as DNA, the CDR3 is TGTGCCAGCAGCGTCGGGGGGGCCTTCGAAGAGCAGTTCTTC. Amino acid sequence: CASSVGGAFEEQFF.

The gene calls are TRBV5-1 and TRBJ2-3, with D perhaps matching TRBD2 (5 bases). V lost 1 base to trimming and J lost 2 bases, with 14 bases between them. The germline gives CDR1 SGHRS, CDR2 YFSETQ. This CDR3 has 16 amino acids. The CDR3 region has the DNA TGCGCCAGCAGCTTGAGAGGGAGACTCGACACAGATACGCAGTATTTT. It codes for CASSLRGRLDTDTQYF.